This T cell receptor (beta chain) emerged from a study of human T cells and chemical hapten exposure. General study findings and limits: With regard to DPC sensitization, TCRs above 1 in 1000 frequency did not change. Expanded TCR counts at PT1 went up together with patch test score, a positive correlation.

Time point here: patch test 2, 6 weeks after DPC sensitization. Treatment here: therapeutic diphenylcyclopropenone sensitization with weekly scalp DPC. Unique molecular identifiers were affixed to discrete cDNA molecules within the library. Each CDR3 protein is one row after TCRdb ran MiXCR on the RACE reads. This sample yields approximately 84,000 distinct CDR3 sequences, of which roughly 12% are seen a single time; 1.6% belongs to the top ten. Concerning this clonotype: What it recognizes is unknown.

Sequencing used whole blood, obtained in connection with sensitization to the hapten diphenylcyclopropenone (DPC). The clonotype originates from a young man with alopecia areata. Some clones in this sample may be carry-over from other donors' samples.

This chain's CDR3 is CASSSSRIYEQFF. The DNA of the CDR3 is TGTGCCAGCAGCTCCAGTCGGATATATGAGCAGTTCTTC. The chain is built from TRBV11-2 and TRBJ2-1; D not resolved. This CDR3 is 13 amino acids long. V lost 4 bases to trimming and J lost 8 bases, with 12 bases between them. Germline V CDR1 and CDR2: SGHAT, FQNNGV.